This passage covers 3 T cell receptor beta chains from one sample sequenced in a study of T cells expressing NK-cell markers. No DNA is given; TCRdb re-called the 5' RACE reads and lists each CDR3 protein once. The table lists fewer than 400,000 distinct CDR3 sequences. Sequencing was performed on blood T cells: a sorted CD56 or NKG2C T cell subset, CD4+ or CD8+ T cells, or bulk PBMC T cells (not recorded which). Receptors were obtained from a woman aged 50 to 65 in good health.

V and J are TRBV20-1 and TRBJ1-2; lacking DNA, the TRBD1 call made by TCRdb goes unchecked. The germline V gene encodes CDR1 DFQATT and CDR2 SNEGSKA (reference sequence). CDR3 length: 12 residues. The CDR3 here is CSGWTGRHGYTF.

The rearrangement uses TRBV6-1 and TRBJ1-1; TCRdb's D gene call, TRBD1, goes unchecked for lack of DNA. The CDR3 loop spans 16 amino acids. Germline V gives CDR1 MNHNS, CDR2 SASEGT. CDR3 in amino acids: CASSEGPGGGNTEAFF.

The chain carries TRBV5-1 and TRBJ2-3. The CDR3 runs to 16 residues. Germline V gene data show CDR1 as SGHRS and CDR2 as YFSETQ. CDR3 loop: CASSLGQNVGTDTQYF.